This record concerns one TCR beta chain sequence. What it binds is not known. These data originate in a study of T cell repertoires in cytomegalovirus infection. Via MiXCR, TCRdb re-called the reads, giving one row per CDR3 protein. Of roughly 730,000 distinct CDR3 sequences in the sample, around a third are singletons; the top ten hold over 15%. This TCR was recovered from a human donor in good health (CMV status not recorded). Some clones in this sample may be carry-over from other donors' samples. The sequencing here drew on cultured PBMCs, taken from culture after CMV antigen stimulation.

CDR3 loop: CSARGVYGYTF. CDR3 bases: TGCAGTGCTAGAGGAGTCTATGGCTACACCTTC. The chain uses TRBV20-1 and TRBJ1-2; D is undetermined. Trimming cost V 1 base and J 4 bases, with 4 bases left between them. Germline loops: CDR1 DFQATT, CDR2 SNEGSKA (reference sequence). The CDR3 runs to 11 residues.